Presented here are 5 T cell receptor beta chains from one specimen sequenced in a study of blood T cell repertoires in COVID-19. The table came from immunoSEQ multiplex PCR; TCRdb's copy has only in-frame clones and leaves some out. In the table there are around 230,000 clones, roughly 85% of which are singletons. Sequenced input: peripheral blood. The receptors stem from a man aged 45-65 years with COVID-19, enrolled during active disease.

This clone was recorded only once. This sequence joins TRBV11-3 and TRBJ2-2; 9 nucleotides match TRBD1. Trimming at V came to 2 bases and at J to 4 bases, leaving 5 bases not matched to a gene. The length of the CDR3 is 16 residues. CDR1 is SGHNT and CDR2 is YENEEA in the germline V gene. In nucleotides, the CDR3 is TGTGCCAGCAGCTTAACCGGACAGGGGCGCACCGGGGAGCTGTTTTTT. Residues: CASSLTGQGRTGELFF.

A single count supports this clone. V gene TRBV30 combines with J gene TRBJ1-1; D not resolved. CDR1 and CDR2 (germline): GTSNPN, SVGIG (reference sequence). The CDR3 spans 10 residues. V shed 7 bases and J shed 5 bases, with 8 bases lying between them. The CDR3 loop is CASGRTEAFF. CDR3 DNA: TGTGCCTCGGGGAGGACTGAAGCTTTCTTT.

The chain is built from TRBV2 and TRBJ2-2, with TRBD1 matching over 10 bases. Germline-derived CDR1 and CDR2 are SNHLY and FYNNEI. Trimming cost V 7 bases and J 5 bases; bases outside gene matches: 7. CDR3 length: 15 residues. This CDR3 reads CASTYWTGGTGELFF. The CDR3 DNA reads TGTGCCAGCACGTACTGGACAGGGGGAACCGGGGAGCTGTTTTTT.

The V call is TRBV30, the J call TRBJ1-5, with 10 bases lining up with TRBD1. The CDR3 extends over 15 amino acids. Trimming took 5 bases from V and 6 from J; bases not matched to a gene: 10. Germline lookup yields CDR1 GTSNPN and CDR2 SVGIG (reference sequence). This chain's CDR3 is CAWALGTGVSQPQHF. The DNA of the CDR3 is TGTGCCTGGGCACTAGGGACAGGGGTTAGTCAGCCCCAGCATTTT.

CDR3 sequence (DNA): TGTGCCACCAGACTCATAGCGGGGTCTAGCACAGATACGCAGTATTTT. Encoded protein: CATRLIAGSSTDTQYF. The chain couples TRBV15 to TRBJ2-3, with TRBD2 matching over 8 bases. The CDR3 is 16 amino acids. With 6 bases clipped from V and 0 bases from J, the junction kept 8 bases outside the gene matches. Germline V gives CDR1 LNHNV, CDR2 YYDKDF (reference sequence).